The next 4 T cell receptor beta chains were all read from a single sample in a study of tumor-infiltrating lymphocytes in primary liver carcinoma. Starting from approximately 500 ng of total RNA, TCR beta cDNA was produced with a primer in the constant region. Each TCR beta library was derived from three nested multiplex PCR rounds that employed slightly modified ARM-PCR. Researchers ran the first two PCR rounds for approximately 10 cycles each with TRBV1-TRBV30 forward primers and a C-beta reverse primer. TCRdb analysed the multiplex PCR reads with MiXCR anew, one entry per CDR3 protein. This sample has about 210,000 distinct CDR3 sequences, with 85% found just once. Scientists recovered RNA and DNA together from roughly 20-30 mg of unsorted bulk tissue. Sequencing used tumor tissue from primary liver carcinoma. All receptors derive from a man aged 35 to 55 with primary liver carcinoma and hepatitis B virus infection.

V is TRBV11-2 and J is TRBJ2-5, with D unresolved. This CDR3 contains 17 residues. The V and J ends lost 1 base and 1 base respectively, with 16 bases between them. Germline V gene data show CDR1 as SGHAT and CDR2 as FQNNGV. The CDR3 reads CASSLGTAFRLQETQYF. The CDR3, as DNA: TGTGCCAGCAGCTTAGGGACCGCTTTCCGACTCCAAGAGACCCAGTACTTC.

A note on this clonotype: A much larger clonotype is one base distant, so this may be a read error. The genes are TRBV5-1 and TRBJ2-2; D remains unclear. Germline V lookup: CDR1 SGHRS, CDR2 YFSETQ. With 2 bases removed from V and 3 bases from J, the gap between germline ends came to 11 bases. The CDR3 spans 15 residues. The CDR3 DNA follows: TGCGCCAGCAGCTTCTCTCCAGAGGACACCGGGGAGCTGTTTTTT. Translating it yields CASSFSPEDTGELFF.

Details on this clonotype: Compared with germline, one end of the junction differs, possibly owing to a read error. The V call is TRBV30, the J call TRBJ2-2; D remains ambiguous. Germline-derived CDR1 and CDR2 are GTSNPN and SVGIG (reference sequence). This CDR3 region has 14 residues. The CDR3 is CAWKTVGNSGELFF. The CDR3 DNA follows: TGTGCCTGGAAGACGGTGGGGAACTCCGGGGAGCTGTTTTTT.

A word on this clonotype: The conserved phenylalanine or tryptophan normally closing the CDR3 is absent here, so this likely arose from a read error. The chain couples TRBV6-1 to TRBJ2-7; 7 bases are a match to TRBD1. CDR3 length: 13 amino acids. Germline assignment: CDR1 MNHNS and CDR2 SASEGT. In nucleotides, the CDR3 is TGTACCAGCACCCGGACAGGTTCCTACGAGCAGTACTAC. It yields the protein CTSTRTGSYEQYY.